The T cell receptor (beta chain) described here comes from a study of control samples from healthy donors and cancer patients. Clones were read by immunoSEQ multiplex PCR, and TCRdb kept only the in-frame ones, dropping some. This sample carries roughly 88,000 clones, about nine tenths of them seen once, and the ten largest clones take 0.92%. Trimming took 8 bases from V and 1 from J; bases not matched to a gene: 4. This CDR3 has 13 residues. Germline CDR1 MNHEY, CDR2 SVGAGI. The sequence came from a woman aged 25-40 years in good health. The sequencing sample was made of blood. V is TRBV6-5 and J is TRBJ1-1, with 7 bases matching TRBD1. The CDR3 loop is CASGRTGNTEAFF. CDR3 nucleotides: TGTGCCAGCGGCCGGACAGGGAACACTGAAGCTTTCTTT.